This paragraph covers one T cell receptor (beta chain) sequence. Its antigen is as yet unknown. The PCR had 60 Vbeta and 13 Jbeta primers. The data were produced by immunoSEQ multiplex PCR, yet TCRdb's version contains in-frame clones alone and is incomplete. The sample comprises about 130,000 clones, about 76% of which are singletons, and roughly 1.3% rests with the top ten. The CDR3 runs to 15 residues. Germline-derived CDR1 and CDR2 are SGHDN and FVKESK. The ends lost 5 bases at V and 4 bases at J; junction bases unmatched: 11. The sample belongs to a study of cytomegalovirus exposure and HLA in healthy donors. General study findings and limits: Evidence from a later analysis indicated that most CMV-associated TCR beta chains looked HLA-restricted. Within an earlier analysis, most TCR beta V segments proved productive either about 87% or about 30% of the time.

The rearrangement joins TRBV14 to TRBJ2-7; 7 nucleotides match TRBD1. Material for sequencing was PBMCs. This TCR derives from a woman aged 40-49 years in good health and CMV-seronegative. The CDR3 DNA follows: TGTGCCAGCAGCTCTTTTGTACCAGGGGGATACGAGCAGTACTTC. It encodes CASSSFVPGGYEQYF. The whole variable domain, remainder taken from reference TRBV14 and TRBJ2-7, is EAGVTQFPSHSVIEKGQTVTLRCDPISGHDNLYWYRRVMGKEIKFLLHFVKESKQDESGMPNNRFLAERTGGTYSTLKVQPAELEDSGVYFCASSSFVPGGYEQYFGPGTRLTVT.